These 8 T cell receptor beta chains share one sample of origin, sequenced in a study of T cell repertoires in cytomegalovirus infection. These TCRs' antigens remain unknown. A single record per CDR3 protein comes from TCRdb applying MiXCR to the reads. The sample yields some 900,000 distinct CDR3 sequences, less than 35% seen once. The sample consisted of cultured CD8+ T cells from PBMCs, taken from culture after CMV antigen stimulation. All receptors derive from a human donor in good health (CMV status not recorded). Some clones in this sample may be carry-over from other donors' samples.

This clonotype was counted a few times. The V and J genes are TRBV6-1 and TRBJ1-1; D remains unclear. The CDR3 extends over 15 amino acids. V lost 7 bases, J lost 2 bases, and 17 bases lay in between. Per germline, CDR1 MNHNS and CDR2 SASEGT. CDR3 in DNA: TGTGCCAGCACCGGGTACCCGACTGGAAACACTGAAGCTTTCTTT. Translated, it gives CASTGYPTGNTEAFF.

This chain links TRBV7-6 with TRBJ1-1, with a weak D call TRBD1 (5 bases). Germline lookup yields CDR1 SGHVS and CDR2 FNYEAQ. The CDR3 extends over 15 amino acids. V dropped 5 bases and J dropped 5 bases, with 18 bases sitting between them. The CDR3 loop is CASSPGTPAWTEAFF. The DNA of the CDR3 is TGTGCCAGCAGCCCCGGGACCCCGGCATGGACTGAAGCTTTCTTT. Full variable domain (outside the CDR3, taken from reference TRBV7-6 and TRBJ1-1): GAGVSQSPRYKVTKRGQDVALRCDPISGHVSLYWYRQALGQGPEFLTYFNYEAQQDKSGLPNDRFSAERPEGSISTLTIQRTEQRDSAMYRCASSPGTPAWTEAFFGQGTRLTVV.

This clonotype was detected only a few times. The V gene is TRBV18, the J gene TRBJ1-2, with no clear D. CDR3 size: 15 residues. The V end was cut by 0 bases, the J end by 7 bases, with 15 bases between. Germline V CDR1 and CDR2: KGHSH, LQKENI. The chain's CDR3 is CASSPPGIRGSGYTF. CDR3 DNA: TGTGCCAGCTCACCACCGGGTATCCGGGGAAGTGGCTACACCTTC.

The chain couples TRBV10-3 to TRBJ1-1; no definite D call. The V gene lost 4 bases and the J gene lost 4 bases, with 7 bases spanning the gap. The CDR3 has 12 residues. Germline V gene sequence: CDR1 ENHRY, CDR2 SYGVKD. The chain's CDR3 is CAISATGTEAFF. The CDR3 DNA reads as TGTGCCATCAGTGCTACCGGCACTGAAGCTTTCTTT.

This clonotype occurred once. The chain couples TRBV6-2 or TRBV6-3 to TRBJ1-3; D gene uncertain. V lost 8 bases to trimming and J lost 9 bases, with 8 bases between them. The CDR3 totals 10 residues. Germline V CDR1 and CDR2: MNHEY, SVGEGT. The DNA of the CDR3 is TGTGCCAGCGAGGGAGTCACCATATATTTT. This encodes CASEGVTIYF.

The gene calls are TRBV7-4 and TRBJ1-2; no clear D. The CDR3 extends over 13 amino acids. Per germline, CDR1 SGHVT and CDR2 SQSDAQ. V lost 3 bases, J lost 6 bases, and 11 bases lay in between. CDR3 protein: CASSLPSRDGYTF. CDR3 in DNA: TGTGCCAGCAGCTTGCCATCCCGGGATGGCTACACCTTC.

To note about this clonotype: This may arise from a read error, as a much more abundant clone is one base away. CDR3 region: CASSTQGNEQFF. The CDR3 DNA is TGTGCCAGCAGCACCCAGGGGAATGAGCAGTTCTTC. The V call is TRBV5-3, the J call TRBJ2-1; D is possibly TRBD1 (6 bases). TRBV5-3 qualifies as an ORF whose function is uncertain. The ends were cut back, 8 bases at V and 7 bases at J, with 13 bases in the middle. The CDR3 covers 12 residues.

The gene calls are TRBV9 and TRBJ2-2; TRBD2 matches at 7 bases. Trimming removed 4 bases from V and 4 bases from J; junction bases left unmatched: 7. The CDR3 has 15 amino acids. CDR1 SGDLS and CDR2 YYNGEE come from the germline V gene. The CDR3 region has the DNA TGTGCCAGCAGCTTAGCGGGTTCGGGCACCGGGGAGCTGTTTTTT. Translating it yields CASSLAGSGTGELFF.